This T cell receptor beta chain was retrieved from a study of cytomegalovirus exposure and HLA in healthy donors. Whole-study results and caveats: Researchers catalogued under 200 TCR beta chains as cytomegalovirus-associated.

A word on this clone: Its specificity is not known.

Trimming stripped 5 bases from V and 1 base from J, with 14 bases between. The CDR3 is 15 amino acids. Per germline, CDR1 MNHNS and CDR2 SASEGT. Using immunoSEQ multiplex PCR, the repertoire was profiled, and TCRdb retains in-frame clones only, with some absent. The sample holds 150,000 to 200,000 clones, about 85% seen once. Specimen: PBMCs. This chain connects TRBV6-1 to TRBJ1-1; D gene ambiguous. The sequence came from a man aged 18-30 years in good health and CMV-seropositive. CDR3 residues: CASSRAVFGNTEAFF. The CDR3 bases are TGTGCCAGCAGTCGCGCGGTCTTCGGGAACACTGAAGCTTTCTTT.